A selection of T cell receptor beta chains follows, all from one sample in a study of tumor-infiltrating lymphocytes in primary liver carcinoma. TCRdb re-called the multiplex PCR reads with MiXCR, one entry per CDR3 protein. The sample has 150,000 to 200,000 distinct CDR3 sequences; approximately 80% are singletons. The sample consisted of tumor tissue from primary liver carcinoma. The receptor set was obtained from a man aged 35-49 years with primary liver carcinoma and hepatitis B virus infection. The CDR3 runs from the conserved cysteine through the conserved F or W. A D gene is named only where the DNA matches it firmly. The size field is filled for only some rows; it gives once, few, many or a size class.

d_gene: -; v_gene: TRBV24-1; abundance: once; j_gene: TRBJ1-5; CDR3aa: CATSDLGIGQPQHF; CDR3nt: TGTGCCACCAGTGACCTGGGCATAGGACAGCCCCAGCATTTT
d_gene: TRBD2; v_gene: TRBV4-3; abundance: -; j_gene: TRBJ2-3; CDR3aa: CASSQGGGIAGGADMQYF; CDR3nt: TGCGCCAGCAGCCAAGGAGGGGGAATAGCGGGAGGAGCAGATATGCAGTATTTT
d_gene: -; v_gene: TRBV4-3; abundance: -; j_gene: TRBJ2-5; CDR3aa: CTSSQALMAAQYF; CDR3nt: TGCACCAGCAGCCAAGCCCTAATGGCGGCCCAGTACTTC
d_gene: -; v_gene: TRBV29-1; abundance: -; j_gene: TRBJ2-3; CDR3aa: CSVHPMTDTQYF; CDR3nt: TGCAGCGTTCACCCCATGACGGATACGCAGTATTTT
d_gene: -; v_gene: TRBV4-1; abundance: -; j_gene: TRBJ2-1; CDR3aa: CASSQDFDPISETQFF; CDR3nt: TGCGCCAGCAGCCAAGATTTTGACCCGATCTCGGAGACCCAGTTCTTC
d_gene: -; v_gene: TRBV29-1; abundance: -; j_gene: TRBJ1-1; CDR3aa: CSAAPCWGLNTEAFF; CDR3nt: TGCAGCGCTGCCCCATGTTGGGGGTTGAACACTGAAGCTTTCTTT
d_gene: -; v_gene: TRBV10-3; abundance: -; j_gene: TRBJ1-1; CDR3aa: CAINESTVSTEVFF; CDR3nt: TGTGCCATCAATGAGTCGACGGTAAGCACTGAAGTTTTCTTT
d_gene: -; v_gene: TRBV28; abundance: -; j_gene: TRBJ2-7; CDR3aa: CASKSGTDVSYEQYF; CDR3nt: TGTGCCAGCAAGTCCGGAACAGATGTCTCCTACGAGCAGTACTTC
d_gene: -; v_gene: TRBV11-2; abundance: -; j_gene: TRBJ2-7; CDR3aa: CASSYHADAYEQYF; CDR3nt: TGTGCCAGCAGCTACCATGCGGATGCCTACGAGCAGTACTTC
d_gene: -; v_gene: TRBV12-3/TRBV12-4; abundance: -; j_gene: TRBJ2-7; CDR3aa: CTSSPRQVSYKQYF; CDR3nt: TGTACCAGCAGTCCCAGACAGGTCTCCTACAAGCAGTACTTC
d_gene: -; v_gene: TRBV6-1; abundance: -; j_gene: TRBJ2-1; CDR3aa: CVSTIGTYNEQFF; CDR3nt: TGTGTCAGCACTATTGGAACATACAATGAGCAGTTCTTC
d_gene: TRBD2; v_gene: TRBV11-2; abundance: once; j_gene: TRBJ2-7; CDR3aa: CASNLRTRGVSYKQYF; CDR3nt: TGTGCCAGCAACTTGCGGACTAGAGGGGTCTCCTACAAGCAGTACTTC
d_gene: -; v_gene: TRBV11-3; abundance: -; j_gene: TRBJ2-1; CDR3aa: CASSLVVSINEQFF; CDR3nt: TGTGCCAGCAGCTTAGTTGTCTCGATCAATGAGCAGTTCTTC
d_gene: -; v_gene: TRBV11-1; abundance: -; j_gene: TRBJ2-1; CDR3aa: CASNLGGGANEQLF; CDR3nt: TGTGCTAGCAACTTGGGAGGGGGAGCCAATGAGCAGCTCTTC
d_gene: -; v_gene: TRBV12-3/TRBV12-4; abundance: -; j_gene: TRBJ2-5; CDR3aa: CASGRKETQYF; CDR3nt: TGTGCCAGCGGTAGGAAAGAGACCCAGTACTTC
d_gene: -; v_gene: TRBV12-3/TRBV12-4; abundance: -; j_gene: TRBJ1-1; CDR3aa: CASSSGQGSMNTEAFF; CDR3nt: TGTGCCAGCAGTTCCGGTCAGGGGAGCATGAACACTGAAGCATTCTTT
d_gene: -; v_gene: TRBV12-3/TRBV12-4; abundance: -; j_gene: TRBJ1-3; CDR3aa: CGSSIQGSGNTIYF; CDR3nt: TGTGGAAGCAGTATACAGGGCTCTGGAAACACCATATATTTT
d_gene: -; v_gene: TRBV4-2; abundance: -; j_gene: TRBJ2-1; CDR3aa: CASSQMTRGRDNDQFF; CDR3nt: TGTGCCAGCAGCCAGATGACTAGAGGGAGGGACAATGATCAGTTCTTC
d_gene: -; v_gene: TRBV6-5; abundance: -; j_gene: TRBJ2-6; CDR3aa: CSSSRLRESGANVLTF; CDR3nt: TGTTCCAGCAGTCGCCTGAGGGAATCTGGGGCCAACGTCCTGACTTTC
d_gene: TRBD2; v_gene: TRBV29-1; abundance: many; j_gene: TRBJ2-7; CDR3aa: CSVEWQGGYEQYF; CDR3nt: TGCAGCGTTGAATGGCAGGGAGGGTACGAGCAGTACTTC
d_gene: TRBD1; v_gene: TRBV28; abundance: many; j_gene: TRBJ2-4; CDR3aa: CASSLSGGMDIQYF; CDR3nt: TGTGCCAGCAGTCTCTCAGGGGGCATGGACATTCAGTACTTC
d_gene: -; v_gene: TRBV29-1; abundance: -; j_gene: TRBJ2-2; CDR3aa: CSIDSGVNTGELFF; CDR3nt: TGCAGCATTGATTCAGGGGTAAACACCGGGGAGCTGTTTTTT
d_gene: -; v_gene: TRBV29-1; abundance: -; j_gene: TRBJ1-5; CDR3aa: CSVGTALQPQHF; CDR3nt: TGCAGCGTTGGGACAGCGCTTCAGCCTCAGCATTTT
d_gene: -; v_gene: TRBV11-2; abundance: -; j_gene: TRBJ2-2; CDR3aa: CANSTDSYTWELFF; CDR3nt: TGTGCCAACAGCACAGACTCGTACACCTGGGAGCTGTTTTTT
d_gene: -; v_gene: TRBV6-2/TRBV6-3; abundance: -; j_gene: TRBJ2-1; CDR3aa: CASRTGHGEQLF; CDR3nt: TGTGCCAGCAGAACAGGGCATGGTGAGCAGTTATTC
d_gene: -; v_gene: TRBV7-9; abundance: once; j_gene: TRBJ2-7; CDR3aa: CASSPRERSYDQYF; CDR3nt: TGTGCCAGCAGCCCCAGGGAGAGGTCCTACGATCAGTACTTC
d_gene: -; v_gene: TRBV6-5; abundance: -; j_gene: TRBJ1-3; CDR3aa: CISSSKAKNTIYF; CDR3nt: TGTATCAGCAGTTCAAAGGCTAAAAACACCATATATTTT
d_gene: TRBD2; v_gene: TRBV10-2; abundance: many; j_gene: TRBJ2-5; CDR3aa: CASSEDGAGDWETQYF; CDR3nt: TGCGCCAGCAGTGAGGATGGAGCGGGAGACTGGGAGACCCAGTACTTC
d_gene: TRBD1; v_gene: TRBV7-8; abundance: once; j_gene: TRBJ2-5; CDR3aa: CVSSMDRGIETQYF; CDR3nt: TGTGTCAGCAGCATGGACAGGGGGATTGAGACCCAGTACTTC
d_gene: -; v_gene: TRBV4-3; abundance: -; j_gene: TRBJ1-1; CDR3aa: CSSSRYMNTEASF; CDR3nt: TGCTCCAGCAGCCGATACATGAACACTGAAGCTTCCTTT
d_gene: -; v_gene: TRBV11-2; abundance: -; j_gene: TRBJ1-2; CDR3aa: CASTDNFIYGYTF; CDR3nt: TGTGCCAGTACCGACAACTTTATCTATGGTTACACCTTC
d_gene: TRBD1; v_gene: TRBV4-2; abundance: -; j_gene: TRBJ1-6; CDR3aa: CASRPAGTGAESSYNSPLHF; CDR3nt: TGTGCCAGCAGACCCGCCGGGACAGGGGCTGAGAGCTCCTATAATTCGCCCCTCCACTTT
d_gene: -; v_gene: TRBV11-1; abundance: -; j_gene: TRBJ2-6; CDR3aa: CANSCNSGANVLTF; CDR3nt: TGTGCCAACAGCTGCAACTCTGGGGCCAACGTCCTGACATTC
d_gene: -; v_gene: TRBV29-1; abundance: -; j_gene: TRBJ2-2; CDR3aa: CSDGRPGSGTGELFF; CDR3nt: TGTAGCGATGGTCGTCCGGGAAGTGGGACCGGAGAGCTGTTTTTT
d_gene: TRBD1; v_gene: TRBV6-5; abundance: -; j_gene: TRBJ1-2; CDR3aa: CASCPQGAVGYTF; CDR3nt: TGTGCCAGCTGCCCGCAGGGGGCGGTCGGCTACACCTTC
d_gene: TRBD1; v_gene: TRBV7-9; abundance: -; j_gene: TRBJ2-5; CDR3aa: CVSGRGLKTQYF; CDR3nt: TGTGTCAGCGGCAGGGGGCTAAAGACCCAGTACTTC
d_gene: TRBD2; v_gene: TRBV4-1; abundance: -; j_gene: TRBJ2-3; CDR3aa: CASSPVGRVGNQPQYF; CDR3nt: TGCGCCAGTAGCCCCGTTGGGAGGGTTGGCAATCAGCCCCAGTATTTT
d_gene: TRBD2; v_gene: TRBV11-1; abundance: -; j_gene: TRBJ2-4; CDR3aa: CTSSFPGASGTKNIQYF; CDR3nt: TGTACCAGCAGCTTCCCCGGGGCTAGCGGGACCAAAAACATTCAATACTTC
d_gene: -; v_gene: TRBV6-5; abundance: -; j_gene: TRBJ2-5; CDR3aa: CASSRTRGDGETQYF; CDR3nt: TGTGCCAGCAGTCGAACGAGAGGGGACGGAGAGACCCAGTACTTC
d_gene: -; v_gene: TRBV11-1; abundance: -; j_gene: TRBJ2-2; CDR3aa: CASSPGVGANIGELFF; CDR3nt: TGTGCGAGCAGCCCTGGGGTCGGGGCGAACATCGGGGAGCTGTTTTTT
d_gene: TRBD2; v_gene: TRBV6-5; abundance: -; j_gene: TRBJ2-1; CDR3aa: CVSTTGTRDNEQFF; CDR3nt: TGTGTCAGCACCACCGGGACTAGGGACAATGAGCAATTCTTC
d_gene: -; v_gene: TRBV5-1; abundance: -; j_gene: TRBJ1-1; CDR3aa: CATASGDMNTETFF; CDR3nt: TGCGCCACCGCGTCGGGGGACATGAACACTGAGACTTTCTTT
d_gene: -; v_gene: TRBV6-2/TRBV6-3; abundance: -; j_gene: TRBJ2-2; CDR3aa: CASSYWRGANTGEMFF; CDR3nt: TGTGCCAGCAGTTACTGGAGGGGGGCGAATACCGGGGAGATGTTTTTT
d_gene: TRBD1; v_gene: TRBV6-1; abundance: -; j_gene: TRBJ1-5; CDR3aa: CASSPPQGMQPQHF; CDR3nt: TGTGCCAGCAGCCCCCCACAGGGGATGCAGCCCCAGCATTTT
d_gene: TRBD2; v_gene: TRBV28; abundance: -; j_gene: TRBJ2-1; CDR3aa: CASIPSERGDYNEQFF; CDR3nt: TGTGCCAGCATCCCCTCGGAGCGGGGGGACTACAATGAGCAATTCTTC
d_gene: TRBD1; v_gene: TRBV11-1; abundance: -; j_gene: TRBJ2-2; CDR3aa: CASSTGQTTTGELFF; CDR3nt: TGTGCCAGCAGCACGGGACAGACTACAACGGGGGAGCTGTTTTTT
d_gene: -; v_gene: TRBV11-1; abundance: -; j_gene: TRBJ2-7; CDR3aa: CASSSSRDSYCEQYF; CDR3nt: TGTGCCAGCAGCTCATCCCGGGACTCATACTGCGAGCAGTACTTC
d_gene: -; v_gene: TRBV29-1; abundance: -; j_gene: TRBJ1-1; CDR3aa: CSCLESGAFF; CDR3nt: TGCAGTTGCTTAGAGTCTGGAGCTTTCTTT
d_gene: TRBD2; v_gene: TRBV6-5; abundance: many; j_gene: TRBJ2-7; CDR3aa: CACKGGASGDTYEQYF; CDR3nt: TGTGCCTGCAAGGGGGGTGCTAGCGGGGATACCTACGAGCAGTACTTC
d_gene: TRBD2; v_gene: TRBV20-1; abundance: once; j_gene: TRBJ2-7; CDR3aa: CSARWSGSWDYEQYF; CDR3nt: TGCAGTGCTCGATGGAGCGGGAGTTGGGACTACGAGCAGTACTTC
d_gene: -; v_gene: TRBV21-1; abundance: -; j_gene: TRBJ1-2; CDR3aa: CANSKTGDRTGYTF; CDR3nt: TGTGCCAACAGCAAAACTGGCGACCGCACGGGCTACACCTTC
d_gene: TRBD1; v_gene: TRBV11-2; abundance: -; j_gene: TRBJ2-7; CDR3aa: CVSSVRRTGENEQYF; CDR3nt: TGTGTCAGCAGCGTACGACGGACAGGGGAAAACGAGCAATACTTC
d_gene: -; v_gene: TRBV5-4; abundance: -; j_gene: TRBJ2-7; CDR3aa: CASSTPSGGTYELYF; CDR3nt: TGTGCCAGCAGCACCCCGAGTGGCGGGACCTACGAGCTGTACTTC
d_gene: -; v_gene: TRBV30; abundance: -; j_gene: TRBJ2-2; CDR3aa: CAWNPATGRFSGELFF; CDR3nt: TGTGCCTGGAACCCCGCAACCGGGCGATTTTCCGGGGAGCTGTTTTTT
d_gene: -; v_gene: TRBV6-2/TRBV6-3; abundance: -; j_gene: TRBJ2-1; CDR3aa: CPSSYLIVGNEQFF; CDR3nt: TGTCCCAGCAGTTACTTGATAGTTGGAAATGAGCAGTTCTTC
d_gene: -; v_gene: TRBV6-1; abundance: -; j_gene: TRBJ2-2; CDR3aa: CASSEGRWFTGELFF; CDR3nt: TGTGCCAGCAGTGAAGGGAGGTGGTTCACCGGGGAGTTGTTTTTT
d_gene: -; v_gene: TRBV6-6; abundance: -; j_gene: TRBJ1-1; CDR3aa: CASSYWLVCMNTEAFF; CDR3nt: TGTGCCAGTAGTTACTGGCTCGTCTGCATGAACACTGAAGCTTTCTTT